The 2 T cell receptor beta chains listed next were all sequenced from one sample in a study of identical twins. In TCRdb, the 5' RACE reads were re-called with MiXCR into one record per CDR3 protein. The sample holds 1.5 million to 2 million distinct CDR3 sequences; around 33% are singletons and the top ten take about 0.27%. Sequencing was carried out using cord blood. These receptors were collected from a newborn girl in good health.

The CDR3, as DNA: TGTGCCAGCAGCACCAGACAGGGGAGCAATCAGCCCCAGCATTTT. Translating gives CASSTRQGSNQPQHF. The V and J genes are TRBV27 and TRBJ1-5, with 8 bases that match TRBD1. The length of the CDR3 is 15 residues. J lost 1 base, V lost 6 bases, and 5 bases had no gene match. Per the germline V gene, CDR1 is MNHEY and CDR2 is SMNVEV (reference sequence).

J is TRBJ2-2 and V is TRBV20-1; D call uncertain. Germline-derived CDR1 and CDR2 are DFQATT and SNEGSKA (reference sequence). CDR3 length: 15 amino acids. Trimming stripped 3 bases from V and 3 bases from J, with 14 bases between. The CDR3 region is CSAREPRAYTGELFF. The CDR3 DNA reads TGCAGTGCTAGGGAACCCCGAGCGTACACCGGGGAGCTGTTTTTT.